This T cell receptor beta chain derives from a study of vaccination and CD4 T cells after COVID-19 (dated by TCRdb to between 2020 and 2023). The study in broad terms: SARS-CoV-2 positivity had been established in the convalescent patients by nasal swab PCR, and mild disease was recorded in about 9 of these patients and severe disease in one. The convalescent cohort comprised six males and four females, including two Hispanic individuals, seven Caucasians, two Asians and one multiracial person. Participants got two doses of the Pfizer-BioNTech BNT162b2 vaccine (n=8) or two doses of the Moderna mRNA-1273 vaccine (n=2). Post-COVID blood samples were collected from convalescent patients a median of about 92 days after diagnosis, with a range of about 30 to 161 days. Post-vaccine blood samples were taken a median of about 77 days after the second vaccine dose, with a range of roughly 13 to 250 days. Culture stimuli were overlapping spike peptide pools from SARS-CoV-2 and from the common cold coronaviruses HCoV-NL63, HCoV-OC43 and HCoV-229E. As controls, cultures received a CEFX viral epitope pool (the positive control), an HIV-1 Nef peptide pool (the negative control), or no peptide at all. In ten to eleven COVID-19 convalescent patients and a handful of infection-naive healthy vaccine recipients, the spike-specific CD4+ TCR repertoire before mRNA vaccination was compared with the repertoire after mRNA vaccination.

Libraries were made using PCR. DNA from cultured CD4+ T cells was subjected to TCR sequencing with the Oncomine TCR Beta short-read assay at the Johns Hopkins FTIC core. Genomic DNA was extracted from the cultured CD4+ T cells with the QIAamp micro DNA kit. Oncomine TCR Beta libraries from cultured CD4+ T cells were pooled with unique dual indexes and sequenced on an Illumina iSeq 100. As for the original processing: Non-productive sequences were filtered out, and CDR3s that did not start with C, did not end with F or W, or were shorter than 7 amino acids were discarded. Antigen-specific clonotypes were identified using the MANAFEST web application through comparison of peptide-stimulated wells with reference and other culture wells. To be called positive, a clone needed an FDR below 0.05, an odds ratio above 5, and a productive frequency above 0.1% in at least two of three replicate wells. Cross-reactive clonotypes were defined as significantly expanded in both SARS-CoV-2 spike wells and at least one common cold coronavirus spike condition. Similarity between CDR3 sequences was evaluated in R version 3.6.1 using Levenshtein distances (stringdist) and unrooted phylogenetic trees (ape). TCRdb itself trimmed the public reads at Q25 with fastp, ran MiXCR and retained productive beta chains. Here each entry gathers all rows of one CDR3 protein and keeps the most common genes and DNA. The V and J calls and clone size come from TCRdb's table, not from the authors' own analysis. The sample table shows roughly 24,000 distinct CDR3 sequences, and approximately 37% are seen once. The ten largest clones capture about 11% of the sample.

Summary of the overall study and its limitations: Only a relatively small number of convalescent patients were included in the study, and early timepoints following natural infection were not analyzed. Nearly all vaccine-specific clones in convalescent patients (304 of 307) were mono-reactive for SARS-CoV-2 spike rather than cross-reactive with common cold coronaviruses. Among convalescent patients, a median roughly 84% of the SARS-CoV-2-reactive clones seen after vaccination appeared only after vaccination, which suggests priming specific to the vaccine. The median number of SARS-CoV-2-reactive clonotypes rose from approximately 20 after infection to 38 after vaccination, but the change was not significant.

What this sample's treatment or condition label stands for: approximately 9-day PBMC culture with coronavirus spike peptide pools or control peptides (ViraFEST assay). To expand antigen-specific T cells with peptide pools and then pick out the expanded clonotypes through TCR sequencing, the study relied on the ViraFEST assay. The convalescent patients' positive SARS-CoV-2 PCR tests fell between March and December 2020, which was before the Alpha, Beta and Delta variants emerged in the United States. PBMCs were cultured at 1.5 million to 2.5 million per well in IMDM supplemented with approximately 5.3% human AB serum and 8.5 to 10 IU/ml IL-2, with approximately 11 ug/ml peptide pools added. Half of the culture medium was replaced with fresh IL-2-containing medium on days 3 and 7. CD4+ T cells were isolated after roughly 9 days of culture through negative selection using the EasySep CD4+ T cell isolation kit. Ficoll-Paque Plus gradient centrifugation was used to isolate PBMCs from whole blood, and the isolated PBMCs were then either used fresh or cryopreserved at -140C. In general, triplicate wells were set up for every culture condition.

About this clonotype: Its antigen target is currently unknown. The record has no base qualities; no much larger clone is one base away.

Material for sequencing was CD4+ T cells from blood, cultured in vitro. The receptor's source is a human donor who had recovered from COVID-19.

The CDR3 is CASSPRTGRGETQYF. The DNA sequence follows: TGTGCCAGCAGCCCCCGGACAGGGAGAGGGGAGACCCAGTACTTC. The sequence links TRBV14 to TRBJ2-5; TRBD1 aligns with 8 central bases. Its CDR3 holds 15 amino acids, cysteine through phenylalanine. Only the CDR3 portion is preserved as DNA: 45 bases, with reading frame beginning at the first base. V is cut back by 4 bases and J by 5 bases, with 9 bases in the junction unmatched. CDR1 is given as SGHDN and CDR2 as FVKESK, both from the germline V gene.